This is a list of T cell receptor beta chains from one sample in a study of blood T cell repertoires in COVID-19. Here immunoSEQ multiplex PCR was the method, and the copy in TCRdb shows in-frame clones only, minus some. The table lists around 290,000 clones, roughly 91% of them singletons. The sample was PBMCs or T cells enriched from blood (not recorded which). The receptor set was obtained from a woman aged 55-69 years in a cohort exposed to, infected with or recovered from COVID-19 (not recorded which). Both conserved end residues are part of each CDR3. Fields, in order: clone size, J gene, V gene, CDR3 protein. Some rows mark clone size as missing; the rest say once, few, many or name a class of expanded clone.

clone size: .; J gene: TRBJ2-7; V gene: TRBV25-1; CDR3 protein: CASSDLDRPYEQYF
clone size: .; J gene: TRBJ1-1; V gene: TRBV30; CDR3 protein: CAWSVEMTEAFF
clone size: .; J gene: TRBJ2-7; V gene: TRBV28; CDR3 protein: CASSHSGTGAYEQYF
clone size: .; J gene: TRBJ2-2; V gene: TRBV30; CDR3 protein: CAWAENTGELFF
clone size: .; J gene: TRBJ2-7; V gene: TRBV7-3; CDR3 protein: CASSLGTSGTYEQYF
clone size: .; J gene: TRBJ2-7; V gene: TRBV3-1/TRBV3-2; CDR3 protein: CASSLSSYEQYF
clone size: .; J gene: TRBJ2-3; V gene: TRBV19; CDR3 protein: CASSMSDTQYF
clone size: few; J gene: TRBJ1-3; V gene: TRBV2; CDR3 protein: CASREQGSLSGNTIYF
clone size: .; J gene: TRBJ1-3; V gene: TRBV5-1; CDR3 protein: CASSTDRVLSSGNTIYF
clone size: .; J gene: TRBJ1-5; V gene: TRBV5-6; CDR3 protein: CASSVYRGGNQPQHF
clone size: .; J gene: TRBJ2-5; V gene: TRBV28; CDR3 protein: CASSTAGWLETQYF
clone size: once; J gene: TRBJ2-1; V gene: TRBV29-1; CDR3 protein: CSSLTSGTTKTSYNEQFF
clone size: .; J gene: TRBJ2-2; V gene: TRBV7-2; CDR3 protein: CASSLSPTGRFKNTGELFF
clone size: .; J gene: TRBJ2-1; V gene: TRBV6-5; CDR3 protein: CASSYRVQVYNEQFF
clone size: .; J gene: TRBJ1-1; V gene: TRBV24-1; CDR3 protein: CATNKGDTEAFF
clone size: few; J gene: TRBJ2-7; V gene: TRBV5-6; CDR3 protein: CASSLGVTGNYEQYF
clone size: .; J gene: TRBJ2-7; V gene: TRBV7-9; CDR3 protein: CASSFGQGPNYEQYF
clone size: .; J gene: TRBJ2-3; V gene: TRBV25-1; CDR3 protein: CASSESGRAPDTQYF
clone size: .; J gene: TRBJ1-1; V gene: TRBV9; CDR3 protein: CASSVGEDRGGTEAFF
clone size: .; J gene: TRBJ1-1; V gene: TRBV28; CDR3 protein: CATDSLNTEAFF
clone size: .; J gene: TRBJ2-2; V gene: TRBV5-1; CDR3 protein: CASSSRALAGGPGELFF
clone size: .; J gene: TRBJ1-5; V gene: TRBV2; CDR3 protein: CASSHEREAAPNNQPQHF
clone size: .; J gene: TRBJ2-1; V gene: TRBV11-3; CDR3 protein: CASRYPGTSGRTYNEQFF
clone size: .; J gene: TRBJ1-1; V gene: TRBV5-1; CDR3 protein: CASSPWTGTEAFF
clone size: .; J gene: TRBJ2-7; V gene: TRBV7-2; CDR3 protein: CASSQDRGYGEQYF
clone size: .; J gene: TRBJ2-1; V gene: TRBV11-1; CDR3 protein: CASSVLAGLGGNEQFF